A selection of T cell receptor beta chains follows, all from one sample in a study of Graves' ophthalmopathy and Graves' hyperthyroidism. One entry per CDR3 protein, called by TCRdb with MiXCR from the multiplex PCR reads. Counted here are under 800,000 distinct CDR3 sequences, about a fifth occurring once; the ten biggest clones make up more than 5.5%. The material sequenced was peripheral blood. These receptors all stem from a woman between 18 and 30 years old with stable Graves' hyperthyroidism. Some clones in this sample may be carry-over from other donors' samples. The CDR3 runs from the conserved cysteine through the conserved F or W. A D gene is named only where the DNA matches it firmly. Not all rows give a size; the values are once, few, many and, for expanded clones, a class.

v_gene	abundance	d_gene	j_gene	CDR3nt	CDR3aa
TRBV6-5	many	TRBD1	TRBJ1-2	TGTGCCAGCAGTTACTCGCACCAGGGGGTTCAAGGCTACACCTTC	CASSYSHQGVQGYTF
TRBV29-1	many	TRBD1	TRBJ2-7	TGCAGCGGACAGGGAAGGGGCGAGCAGTACTTC	CSGQGRGEQYF
TRBV2	few	TRBD1	TRBJ1-2	TGTGCCAGCAGCTGGACAGGGAAGGGGGATGGCTACACCTTC	CASSWTGKGDGYTF
TRBV6-5	few	-	TRBJ2-5	TGTGCCAGCAGTTCCGGGGCGGTAGAGACCCAGTACTTC	CASSSGAVETQYF
TRBV28	-	-	TRBJ2-7	TGTGCCAGCAGTTTAGGAACAGTTCGTCTCTACGAGCAGTACTTC	CASSLGTVRLYEQYF
TRBV6-5	many	-	TRBJ1-1	TGTGCCAGCAGTTACTCAGATGGAGCTTTCTTT	CASSYSDGAFF
TRBV30	-	-	TRBJ1-2	TGTGCCTGGAAACTCGCTGGCTATGGCTACACCTTC	CAWKLAGYGYTF
TRBV6-1	many	TRBD1	TRBJ2-6	TGTGCCAGCAGTGGGTGGGGGGACAGGGGGATCTCTGGGGCCAACGTCCTGACTTTC	CASSGWGDRGISGANVLTF
TRBV4-2	-	TRBD1	TRBJ1-1	TGTGCCAGCAGCCGCCCTCGGGACAGGGCTCCCTTCACTGAAGCTTTCTTT	CASSRPRDRAPFTEAFF
TRBV2	many	-	TRBJ1-5	TGTGCCAGCAGAAGGGGGGGCGCGGGTCCCGCTCAGCCCCAGCATTTT	CASRRGGAGPAQPQHF
TRBV9	-	-	TRBJ1-1	TGTGCCAGCAGCGTAGAAGGGGCCTCTGAAGCTTTCTTT	CASSVEGASEAFF
TRBV5-1	few	TRBD2	TRBJ2-7	TGCGCCAGCAGCGCTGAGACCGGGACTAGCGGCCGCCTCGAGCAGTACTTC	CASSAETGTSGRLEQYF
TRBV28	-	-	TRBJ1-5	TGTGCCACCCAAATGGGGGAAGGCCAGCCCCAGCATTTT	CATQMGEGQPQHF
TRBV19	few	-	TRBJ1-5	TGTGCCAGTACTTTCACCCACAATCAGCCCCAGCATTTT	CASTFTHNQPQHF
TRBV9	-	-	TRBJ2-7	TGTGCCAGCAGCGTAGAGGGGGGGGAGCAGTACTTC	CASSVEGGEQYF
TRBV6-4	many	-	TRBJ1-6	TGTGCCAGCAGTGACTCATTACTGGGGTATATCTATAATTCACCCCTCCACTTT	CASSDSLLGYIYNSPLHF
TRBV7-2	-	-	TRBJ1-2	TGTGCCAGCAGCTTAGTGGTCAGATCCGGCTACACCTTC	CASSLVVRSGYTF
TRBV2	many	-	TRBJ1-1	TGTGCCAGCAGTTTGGAGGCTGAAGCTTTCTTT	CASSLEAEAFF
TRBV6-5	many	TRBD2	TRBJ2-5	TGTGCCAGCAGTTCGGGACTAGCTACCCTCTATCAAGAGACCCAGTACTTC	CASSSGLATLYQETQYF
TRBV12-3/TRBV12-4	many	-	TRBJ1-5	TGTGCCAGCGCGGACCCTCCAAATCAGCCCCAGCATTTT	CASADPPNQPQHF
TRBV20-1	many	-	TRBJ1-2	TGCAGTGGACACCACGAAAACTATGGCTACACCTTC	CSGHHENYGYTF
TRBV6-1	few	TRBD1	TRBJ1-2	TGTGCCAGCAGTACAGGGGGCAGCGACTATGGCTACACCTTC	CASSTGGSDYGYTF
TRBV12-3/TRBV12-4	-	TRBD1	TRBJ1-6	TGTGCCAGCAGGGACAGGGTACAATCACCCCTCCACTTT	CASRDRVQSPLHF
TRBV6-1	many	-	TRBJ2-6	TGTGCCAGCAGTGGAGGTGGGGTTGGGGCCAACGTCCTGACTTTC	CASSGGGVGANVLTF
TRBV12-3/TRBV12-4	-	TRBD1	TRBJ1-2	TGTGCCAGCAGACCAACAGGGGGCGCATCTGGCTACACCTTC	CASRPTGGASGYTF
TRBV2	few	TRBD1	TRBJ1-4	TGTGCCAGCGGGGACAGGGGAGCTAATGAAAAACTGTTTTTT	CASGDRGANEKLFF
TRBV28	many	TRBD2	TRBJ2-7	TGTGCCAGCAGTTTTGTGCTAGCGGGAGTTGGGGAGCAGTACTTC	CASSFVLAGVGEQYF
TRBV10-3	-	-	TRBJ2-7	TGTGCCATCAGTGAGAGTGAGGGATCGGGCGAGCAGTACTTC	CAISESEGSGEQYF
TRBV12-3/TRBV12-4	-	-	TRBJ2-2	TGTGCCAGCAGTCCCCGGACGGGAGTCGGGGAGCTGTTTTTT	CASSPRTGVGELFF
TRBV5-1	many	TRBD1	TRBJ1-2	TGCGCCAGCAGCTACACCAGGGGGCTTTCTGGCTACACCTTC	CASSYTRGLSGYTF
TRBV5-1	-	TRBD1	TRBJ1-5	TGCGCCAGCAGCGTTGGACAGGACAGCAATCAGCCCCAGCATTTT	CASSVGQDSNQPQHF
TRBV2	many	TRBD2	TRBJ2-5	TGTGCCAGCAGTGCGGGGACTAGCGTACAAGAGACCCAGTACTTC	CASSAGTSVQETQYF
TRBV20-1	many	TRBD2	TRBJ2-7	TGCAGTGTAGGACTAGCGGGAGATCCCACCTACGAGCAGTACTTC	CSVGLAGDPTYEQYF
TRBV7-9	many	TRBD1	TRBJ2-5	TGTGCCAGCAGTCTCGAGACAGGGGGGCCAGGTTCGGCCCAGTACTTC	CASSLETGGPGSAQYF
TRBV20-1	many	-	TRBJ2-5	TGCAGTGCTAGGGCCTTGTATAGCGCCGACGGGACCCAGTACTTC	CSARALYSADGTQYF
TRBV28	-	-	TRBJ2-5	TGTGCCAGCAGTTTTTCCCATATAGGACAAGAGACCCAGTACTTC	CASSFSHIGQETQYF
TRBV11-1	-	-	TRBJ2-7	TGTGCCAGCAGCTTTCCCTGGACCGACGAGCAGTACTTC	CASSFPWTDEQYF
TRBV27	many	-	TRBJ1-1	TGTGCCAGCAGTTTATCGTTACAAACGGGGACTGAAGCTTTCTTT	CASSLSLQTGTEAFF
TRBV6-4	-	-	TRBJ1-5	TGTGCCAGCAGTGACAGTAGACTTTACTTCGGACAGCCCCAGCATTTT	CASSDSRLYFGQPQHF
TRBV11-1	few	TRBD1	TRBJ1-3	TGTGCCAGCAGCTCAGGGACAGCCTCCAGAGAAGTTTCTGGAAACACCATATATTTT	CASSSGTASREVSGNTIYF
TRBV11-3	-	-	TRBJ1-1	TGTGCCAGCAGCTTGACTGAAGAAGTTTTCTTT	CASSLTEEVFF
TRBV5-1	many	TRBD2	TRBJ2-7	TGCGCCAGCAGCTTGGCCGCTAGCGGGGTGTACGAGCAGTACTTC	CASSLAASGVYEQYF
TRBV3-1	few	-	TRBJ1-1	TGTGCCAGCAGCCAACGGCAGGGTCTGGGCACTGAAGCTTTCTTT	CASSQRQGLGTEAFF
TRBV6-2/TRBV6-3	-	TRBD1	TRBJ2-7	TGTGCCAGCAGTTACAGCAGGGGGTGGACCTACGAGCAGTACTTC	CASSYSRGWTYEQYF
TRBV6-1	-	-	TRBJ1-5	TGTGCCAGCAGTGAAGGGCTCCCGCCCCAGCATTTT	CASSEGLPPQHF
TRBV24-1	-	TRBD2	TRBJ2-5	TGTGCCACCAGTGACTACCTAGCGGGAACTTCCCAAGAGACCCAGTACTTC	CATSDYLAGTSQETQYF
TRBV6-1	many	-	TRBJ1-2	TGTGCCAGCAGTGAAGCAGTCGCAAGGTACTACACCTTC	CASSEAVARYYTF
TRBV19	few	-	TRBJ1-1	TGTGCCAGTAAGAACCTCCCGGGGACTGAAGCTTTCTTT	CASKNLPGTEAFF
TRBV19	many	-	TRBJ2-2	TGTGCCAGTAGTAAGACAGCCTATGGCGGGTGGCTGTTTTTT	CASSKTAYGGWLFF
TRBV28	many	-	TRBJ2-5	TGTGCCAGCAGTTTGCCCAGGGGGGGAGAGACCCAGTACTTC	CASSLPRGGETQYF
TRBV6-5	many	TRBD1	TRBJ2-5	TGTGCCAGCTCCAAAAGGGGGACAGAAGAGACCCAGTACTTC	CASSKRGTEETQYF
TRBV7-9	-	-	TRBJ2-7	TGTGCCAGCACGTCGGACGGATCCTACGAGCAGTACTTC	CASTSDGSYEQYF
TRBV7-2	many	-	TRBJ2-7	TGTGCCAGCAGCTTTTCCGGGATCCTGGGCGAGCAGTACTTC	CASSFSGILGEQYF
TRBV27	many	TRBD1	TRBJ1-5	TGTGCCAGCAGTTCGGGACAGGGGTGGGATCAGCCCCAGCATTTT	CASSSGQGWDQPQHF
TRBV30	-	-	TRBJ1-5	TGTGCCTGGAAGGGCAACAGCAATCAGCCCCAGCATTTT	CAWKGNSNQPQHF
TRBV10-3	-	TRBD2	TRBJ2-2	TGTGCCATCAACTCCCGGACTAGCGGGAGAGTCGGGGAGCTGTTTTTT	CAINSRTSGRVGELFF
TRBV20-1	many	-	TRBJ2-6	TGCAGTGCTGGGGCCAACGTCCTGACTTTC	CSAGANVLTF
TRBV18	many	TRBD1	TRBJ2-5	TGTGCCAGCTCACCCCCGCGGCGACAGGGTTCAGAGACCCAGTACTTC	CASSPPRRQGSETQYF
TRBV12-3/TRBV12-4	-	-	TRBJ1-1	TGTGCCAGCAGTCAACACGGGGGGACTGAAGCTTTCTTT	CASSQHGGTEAFF
TRBV25-1	few	TRBD1	TRBJ2-5	TGTGCCAGCAGTGTGATCGACAGGGGATTCCAAGAGACCCAGTACTTC	CASSVIDRGFQETQYF